The 21 T cell receptor beta chains below come from one sample, sequenced in a study of shared clonotypes between healthy human individuals. TCRdb keeps only in-frame clones here, not all; method: immunoSEQ multiplex PCR. The table lists about 480,000 clones, over 75% of them singletons. Sample: PBMCs. These TCRs come from a woman between 40 and 55 years old in good health. Some clones in this sample may be carry-over from other donors' samples.

The chain couples TRBV4-2 to TRBJ1-1; 8 nucleotides line up with TRBD1. The CDR3 length is 16 residues. Germline lookup yields CDR1 LGHNA and CDR2 YNFKEQ. Trimming removed 3 bases from V and 2 bases from J; junction bases left unmatched: 8. CDR3 nucleotide sequence: TGTGCCAGCAGCCAGGGAACAGGGGGGGATAACACTGAAGCTTTCTTT. It codes for CASSQGTGGDNTEAFF.

The V call is TRBV13, the J call TRBJ2-3; no firm D call. This CDR3 region has 12 residues. Trimming stripped 5 bases from V and 2 bases from J, with 5 bases between. Germline V CDR1 and CDR2: PRHDT, FYEKMQ (reference sequence). For the CDR3, the DNA is TGTGCCAGCAGCGCCTCCACAGATACGCAGTATTTT. Protein product: CASSASTDTQYF.

The rearrangement uses TRBV9 and TRBJ2-5, with TRBD2 matching 10 bases. The CDR3 spans 15 residues. Germline CDR1 reads SGDLS; CDR2 reads YYNGEE. V shed 0 bases, J shed 1 base, and the junction held 0 bases outside the gene matches. The CDR3 sequence is CASSVGTSGQETQYF. The CDR3 DNA sequence: TGTGCCAGCAGCGTAGGGACTAGCGGCCAAGAGACCCAGTACTTC.

The chain recombines TRBV7-6 with TRBJ2-7, with 9 positions matching TRBD2. The V gene's germline CDR1 is SGHVS and CDR2 FNYEAQ. The CDR3 runs to 17 residues. V gave up 5 bases and J gave up 2 bases; unmatched junction bases: 13. The CDR3 spells CASSPGRSGSGTYEQYF. CDR3 DNA: TGTGCCAGCAGCCCCGGACGTAGCGGGAGCGGAACCTACGAGCAGTACTTC.

CDR3 nucleotides: TGTGCCAGCAGTGAGGAATATACGCAGTATTTT. Translated: CASSEEYTQYF. The V and J genes are TRBV25-1 and TRBJ2-3; D is undetermined. Deletions cut 3 bases from V and 7 bases from J, with 5 bases between. Germline CDR1 is MGHDK and CDR2 is SYGVNS. The CDR3 totals 11 residues.

V usage is TRBV11-2 and J usage is TRBJ2-7, with D uncertain. The J call may be faulty, since TRBJ2-5 better matches the DNA end. The CDR3 sequence is 11 residues long. CDR1 and CDR2 (germline): SGHAT, FQNNGV. The CDR3 loop is CASSLVETQYF. Written as DNA, the CDR3 is TGTGCCAGCAGCTTAGTGGAGACCCAGTACTTC.

In the case of this clone: The sample has other DNA sequences that encode this CDR3 too. The gene calls are TRBV7-8 and TRBJ1-2; D is undetermined. The CDR3 is 14 amino acids. Germline V lookup: CDR1 SGHVS, CDR2 FQNEAQ. Deletions cut 0 bases from V and 0 bases from J, with 5 bases between. CDR3 DNA: TGTGCCAGCAGCTTAGCCCAGACTAACTATGGCTACACCTTC. Amino acid sequence: CASSLAQTNYGYTF.

The gene calls are TRBV7-2 and TRBJ2-7; 9 nucleotides line up with TRBD1. Trimming took 4 bases from V and 2 from J; bases not matched to a gene: 9. This CDR3 comprises 16 residues. Per germline, CDR1 SGHTA and CDR2 FQGNSA. CDR3 nucleotide sequence: TGTGCCAGCAGCTCCCCTCGGACAGGGGATCCCTACGAGCAGTACTTC. Amino acid sequence: CASSSPRTGDPYEQYF.

This chain joins TRBV7-2 and TRBJ2-7, with D unresolved. Trimming cost V 4 bases and J 0 bases, with 13 bases left between them. The V gene's germline CDR1 is SGHTA and CDR2 FQGNSA. This CDR3 is built from 15 residues. In DNA form, the CDR3 reads TGTGCCAGCAGCTCGACCCCGAGGAACTCCTACGAGCAGTACTTC. It is translated as CASSSTPRNSYEQYF.

Comment on this clone: At the DNA level, this CDR3 is encoded by other sequences in the same sample as well. The rearrangement joins TRBV27 to TRBJ1-1; D gene unclear. The V end lost 2 bases, the J end lost 1 base, and 5 bases lay between the germline ends. Germline assignment: CDR1 MNHEY and CDR2 SMNVEV (reference sequence). The CDR3 runs 13 residues. This CDR3 is CASSLGRNTEAFF. CDR3 bases: TGTGCCAGCAGTTTAGGCAGGAACACTGAAGCTTTCTTT.

V usage is TRBV7-3 and J usage is TRBJ2-1, with D possibly matching TRBD1 (6 bases). Germline V CDR1 and CDR2: SGHTA, FQGTGA. There are 14 residues in the CDR3. Trimming cost V 5 bases and J 6 bases, with 14 bases left between them. CDR3 region: CASSPGVASNEQFF. Written as DNA, the CDR3 is TGTGCCAGCAGCCCAGGGGTGGCTAGCAATGAGCAGTTCTTC.

The V and J genes are TRBV5-1 and TRBJ1-1; D ambiguous. This CDR3 spans 14 amino acids. Between the trimmed V and J ends, which lost 0 bases and 2 bases, there was a span of 8 bases. Per the germline V gene, CDR1 is SGHRS and CDR2 is YFSETQ. CDR3 nucleotides: TGCGCCAGCAGCTTGGGTGAGATAAACACTGAAGCTTTCTTT. Protein: CASSLGEINTEAFF. Variable domain in full (rest from reference TRBV5-1 and TRBJ1-1): KAGVTQTPRYLIKTRGQQVTLSCSPISGHRSVSWYQQTPGQGLQFLFEYFSETQRNKGNFPGRFSGRQFSNSRSEMNVSTLELGDSALYLCASSLGEINTEAFFGQGTRLTVV.

The chain is built from TRBV14 and TRBJ1-2; D is unresolved. CDR1 is SGHDN, CDR2 FVKESK, per germline. V shed 1 base and J shed 5 bases, with 8 bases lying between them. This CDR3 is built from 13 residues. CDR3 coding DNA: TGTGCCAGCAGCCAAGGCCCGGCGTATGGCTACACCTTC. Translating gives CASSQGPAYGYTF.

Written as DNA, the CDR3 is TGTGCCAGCAGTGAGCATGGGACTAGCAATGAGCAGTTCTTC. This codes for CASSEHGTSNEQFF. The genes are TRBV6-1 and TRBJ2-1; 8 nucleotides align to TRBD2. J was trimmed by 6 bases and V by 3 bases; bases with no gene match: 4. The CDR3 has 14 amino acids. Germline CDR1 reads MNHNS; CDR2 reads SASEGT.

Only a few counts were recorded for this clone. The V and J genes are TRBV27 and TRBJ2-7; D is perhaps TRBD2 (6 bases). From germline, CDR1 is MNHEY and CDR2 SMNVEV (reference sequence). The V end was cut by 6 bases, the J end by 0 bases, with 24 bases between. This CDR3 comprises 18 residues. The CDR3 DNA sequence: TGTGCCAGCAGCCCCCGGGCCCCTACTAGCCCCATCTCCTACGAGCAGTACTTC. The encoded protein is CASSPRAPTSPISYEQYF.

This chain uses TRBV5-5 with TRBJ2-7; 8 bases agree with TRBD1. The junction had 13 bases not matched to a gene; V was cut back by 3 bases and J by 5 bases. The CDR3 is 16 amino acids. Per germline, CDR1 SGHKS and CDR2 YYEKEE (reference sequence). The CDR3 loop is CASSWGPDRGLDEQYF. In DNA form, the CDR3 reads TGTGCCAGCAGCTGGGGGCCCGACAGGGGACTGGACGAGCAGTACTTC.

This clone was seen once. As DNA, the CDR3 is TGTGCCAGCAGTTTACAGGGGCCTGGGACAGATACGCAGTATTTT. Translating gives CASSLQGPGTDTQYF. V usage is TRBV28 and J usage is TRBJ2-3, with D maybe TRBD1 (6 bases). The CDR3 covers 15 residues. Germline V gene lookup returns CDR1 MDHEN and CDR2 SYDVKM. The V end lost 2 bases, the J end lost 3 bases, and 12 bases lay between the germline ends.

The chain links TRBV7-6 to TRBJ1-3; possible D gene TRBD1, 5 bases. The germline V gene encodes CDR1 SGHVS and CDR2 FNYEAQ. The CDR3 spans 16 residues. Trimming removed 5 bases from V and 0 bases from J, with 14 bases in between. The CDR3 here is CASSPGGKGSGNTIYF. The CDR3 region has the DNA TGTGCCAGCAGCCCGGGGGGGAAAGGCTCTGGAAACACCATATATTTT.

The chain joins TRBV2 to TRBJ2-4; 8 positions agree with TRBD1. The J segment lost 7 bases and the V segment lost 3 bases, leaving 2 bases of the junction unmatched. The CDR3 has 13 amino acids. Germline V gene sequence: CDR1 SNHLY, CDR2 FYNNEI. CDR3 in amino acids: CASSDRGRNIQYF. CDR3 nucleotides: TGTGCCAGCAGTGACAGGGGGCGGAACATTCAGTACTTC.

On this clone itself: Additional DNA sequences in this sample encode the identical CDR3. The CDR3 sequence: CASSERGVDGYTF. CDR3 nucleotides: TGTGCCAGCAGTGAACGGGGGGTAGATGGCTACACCTTC. This chain joins TRBV6-1 and TRBJ1-2; a weak D match, TRBD1 (5 bases). CDR1 is MNHNS and CDR2 is SASEGT in the germline V gene. V lost 2 bases to trimming and J lost 6 bases, with 10 bases between them. The CDR3 is made up of 13 amino acids.

V usage is TRBV21-1 and J usage is TRBJ1-2; the table gives TRBD1 as D, unverified against the DNA. TRBV21-1 is given as a pseudogene. The CDR3 is 15 amino acids. The CDR3 spells CASIPPGQGNYGYTF. CDR3 sequence (DNA): TGTGCCAGCATCCCCCCGGGACAGGGTAACTATGGCTACACCTTC.